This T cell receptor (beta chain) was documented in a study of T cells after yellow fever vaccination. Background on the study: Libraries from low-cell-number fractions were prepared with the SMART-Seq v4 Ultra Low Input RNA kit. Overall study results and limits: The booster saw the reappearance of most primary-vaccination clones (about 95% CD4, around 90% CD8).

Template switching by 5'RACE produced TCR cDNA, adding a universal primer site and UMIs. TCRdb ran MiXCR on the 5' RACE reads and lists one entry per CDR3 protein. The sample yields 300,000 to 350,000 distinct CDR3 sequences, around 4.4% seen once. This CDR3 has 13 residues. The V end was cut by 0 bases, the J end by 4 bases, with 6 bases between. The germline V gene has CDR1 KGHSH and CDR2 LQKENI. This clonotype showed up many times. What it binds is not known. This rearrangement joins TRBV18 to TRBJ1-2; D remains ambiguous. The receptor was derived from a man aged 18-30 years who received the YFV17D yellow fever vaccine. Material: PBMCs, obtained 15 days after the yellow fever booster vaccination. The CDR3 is CASSPPAGYGYTF. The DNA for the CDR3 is TGTGCCAGCTCACCACCAGCGGGCTATGGCTACACCTTC.